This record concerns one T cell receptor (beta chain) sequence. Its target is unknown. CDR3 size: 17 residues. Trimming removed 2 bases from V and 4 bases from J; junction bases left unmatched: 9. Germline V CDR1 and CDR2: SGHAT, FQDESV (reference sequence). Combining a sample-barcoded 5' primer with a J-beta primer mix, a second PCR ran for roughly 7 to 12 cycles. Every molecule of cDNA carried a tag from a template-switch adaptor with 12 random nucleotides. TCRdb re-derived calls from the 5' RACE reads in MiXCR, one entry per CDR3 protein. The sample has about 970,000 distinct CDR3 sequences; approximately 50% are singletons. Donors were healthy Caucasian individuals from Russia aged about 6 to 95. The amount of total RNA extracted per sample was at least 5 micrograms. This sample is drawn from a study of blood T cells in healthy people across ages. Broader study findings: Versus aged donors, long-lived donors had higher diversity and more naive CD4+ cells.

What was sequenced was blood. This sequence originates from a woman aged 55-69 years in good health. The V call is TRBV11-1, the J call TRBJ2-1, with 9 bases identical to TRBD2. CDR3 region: CASSLLPSGRLYNEQFF. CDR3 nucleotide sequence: TGTGCCAGCAGCTTATTACCGAGCGGGAGGCTATACAATGAGCAGTTCTTC.